This TCR beta chain comes out of a study of CD8+ T cells in alopecia areata. Trimming stripped 4 bases from V and 7 bases from J, with 13 bases between. Per the germline V gene, CDR1 is SEHNR and CDR2 is FQNEAQ (reference sequence). The CDR3 covers 13 residues. RNA was extracted and reverse transcribed into cDNA as the sequencing template. Libraries were prepared by immunoSEQ multiplex PCR; TCRdb keeps only in-frame clonotypes and omits some of them. The repertoire includes roughly 250,000 clones, under 70% of them detected once, and 1% to 1.5% sits in the top ten. The TCR sequence derives from a human donor with alopecia areata. The starting material was CD4+ T cells sorted from blood, obtained at week 0. The genes are TRBV7-9 and TRBJ2-5; D is possibly TRBD1 or TRBD2 (5 bases each). The CDR3 sequence is CASSSGAGGTQYF. The CDR3 DNA follows: TGTGCCAGCAGCTCCGGGGCCGGTGGGACCCAGTACTTC.